This T cell receptor (beta chain) was identified in a study of blood T cell repertoires in COVID-19. Turning to the study itself: There were acute and convalescent COVID-19 samples, and they came from the United States, Italy and Spain. PBMCs, B-cell-depleted T cells, or T cells provided the cDNA or gDNA that made up the material.

In the original processing: Amplification of reference gene primers was used by the study to estimate nucleated cell counts. Produced via immunoSEQ multiplex PCR; TCRdb's table is partial and in-frame only. V and J calls and clone size come straight from that table; D and trimming were deduced from the DNA. The sample carries about 11,000 clones, approximately 84% recorded once. Trimming removed 3 bases from V and 7 bases from J, with 16 bases in between. Germline CDR1 SQVTM, CDR2 ANQGSEA. This CDR3 is 13 amino acids long. The chain combines TRBV29-1 with TRBJ2-7; D perhaps matches TRBD1 (8 bases). The receptor was isolated from a man aged 45-65 years with active COVID-19. The sample comprised peripheral blood. The CDR3 spells CSVEEQGGGEQYF. DNA for the CDR3: TGCAGCGTTGAGGAACAGGGGGGAGGGGAGCAGTACTTC.